This section outlines one T cell receptor beta chain sequence together with its context. This clonotype has ten or more counts. Its specific antigen is unknown. Base qualities are not provided; no much larger clone lies one nucleotide away. PBMCs were isolated by Ficoll-Paque density gradient centrifugation. This sample is part of a study of T-cell memory formation after mild COVID-19 (dated by TCRdb to about 2021). Study-level background: TCR sequence clusters from the two donors were largely donor specific. In a couple of donors, T-cell clones that expanded and contracted after mild COVID-19 were followed by sequencing TCRalpha and TCRbeta repertoires longitudinally. The cohort comprised two young, previously healthy adult volunteers, one female and one male.

Trimming costs V 0 bases and J 8 bases, and their ends lie 16 bases apart. Reading the germline V gene gives CDR1 SGHRS and CDR2 YFSETQ. The CDR3 goes from the cysteine to the phenylalanine over 15 residues. Just CDR3 DNA is preserved here, 45 bases in frame from base 1. Results the study describes overall, beyond this receptor: From day 15 to 85, contracting clones showed balanced CD4/CD8 phenotypes, whereas a second wave of clones that expanded from day 15 to 37 leaned towards CD4+. Whether the second-wave clones peaking on day 37 were SARS-CoV-2 specific was not confirmed. The study covered only a couple of mild cases, and larger cohorts including severe cases with pre-infection samples were considered necessary. Some responding clones were found in pre-infection memory, which suggests that pre-existing cross-reactive memory T cells took part in the SARS-CoV-2 response. Contracting CD4+ clones were found mainly in CM and EM memory subsets, while CD8+ clones were enriched in EMRA.

Sequenced using an Illumina NovaSeq 6000. TCRalpha and TCRbeta cDNA libraries were constructed by 5'RACE with constant-segment primers, with sample barcodes and unique molecular identifiers being introduced. Trizol reagent was used to extract RNA from every sample. The libraries were amplified in two PCR steps, and the second step added a second sample barcode and Illumina TruSeq adapters. Sequencing of libraries was performed on an Illumina NovaSeq with 2 x 150 bp paired-end reads. The authors' pipeline ran thus. With migec v1.2.7, reads were demultiplexed and then collapsed into UMI-guided consensus sequences. Using mixcr v2.1.11, UMI consensuses were aligned to TRA and TRB V and J templates and then assembled into clonotypes. A clonotype was counted as expanded or contracted only if both edgeR and NoisET called the change significant, with noise models trained on biological replicates. For edgeR calls, the thresholds were a false discovery rate-adjusted p below 0.01 and a log2 fold-change of 1. As an exploratory analysis of dynamics, PCA with hierarchical clustering was applied to max-normalized trajectories of the 1000 most abundant clonotypes. Separately sequenced CD4+ and CD8+ repertoires were used to assign a CD4 or CD8 phenotype to each responding clone. TCRdb reran the public reads through fastp at Q25 and MiXCR, keeping productive beta chains. Records with the same CDR3 protein are collapsed into one entry carrying the most frequent genes and DNA. The V and J calls come from TCRdb's annotation, not from the publication. The sample table holds 470,000 or so distinct CDR3 sequences, of which over 15% were seen once. Under 25% of the sample goes to the ten largest clones.

The chain is made from TRBV5-1 and TRBJ2-3, with TRBD1 as a weak D call on 6 bases. Sequenced: PBMCs or a T cell subset sorted from them (not recorded which). This receptor was taken from a man in his late teens or twenties who had mild COVID-19 (a few samples of this study predate the infection). The sample titles of this study are shuffled in the database, so cell type and time point are left out; the donor was told from shared clones. The CDR3 reads as follows: CASSLGGGPTGTQYF. The DNA is TGCGCCAGCAGCTTGGGAGGGGGACCCACCGGTACGCAGTATTTT.